Described below is a single T cell receptor (beta chain) sequence and its context. The source of the sample is a study of blood T cells in healthy people across ages. Next came a second PCR, run for 7 to 11 cycles, which used a sample-barcoded 5' primer along with a J-beta primer mix. TCRdb used MiXCR to reprocess the 5' RACE reads, holding one entry per CDR3 protein. The data hold some 860,000 distinct CDR3 sequences, with roughly three fifths observed a single time. Sequenced: blood. The TCR sequence derives from a man between 35 and 55 years old in good health.

CDR3 region: CASSSSSGGTQETQYF. The CDR3 DNA reads as TGTGCCAGCAGCTCATCTAGCGGGGGGACTCAAGAGACCCAGTACTTC. The chain uses TRBV28 and TRBJ2-5; TRBD2 matches 11 bases. The CDR3 is 16 residues long. Germline V gives CDR1 MDHEN, CDR2 SYDVKM. V dropped 6 bases and J dropped 2; count of bases not matched to a gene: 8. The variable domain in full, completed from reference TRBV28 and TRBJ2-5, reads DVKVTQSSRYLVKRTGEKVFLECVQDMDHENMFWYRQDPGLGLRLIYFSYDVKMKEKGDIPEGYSVSREKKERFSLILESASTNQTSMYLCASSSSSGGTQETQYFGPGTRLLVL.